This TCR beta chain is from a study of blood T cell repertoires in COVID-19. The overall study: Sites across the United States, Italy and Spain contributed samples from acute and convalescent COVID-19. In each case, the material was cDNA or gDNA derived from T cells, B-cell-depleted T cells, or PBMCs.

In the original processing: It was from reference gene primer amplification that nucleated cell counts were estimated. Only in-frame clones appear in the TCRdb table, and some are missing; sequencing was by immunoSEQ multiplex PCR. V, J and clone size reflect that table, while D and trimming were determined from the DNA. The repertoire holds about 160,000 clones, approximately 87% seen once, with under 4.5% in the top ten. Trimming shortened V by 5 bases and J by 11 bases, and 12 bases separated the two germline ends. Germline CDR1 MNHEY, CDR2 SVGAGI. The CDR3 loop spans 11 amino acids. This TCR was sampled from a woman between 70 and 85 years old with acute or convalescent COVID-19. The specimen sequenced was peripheral blood. J is TRBJ1-1 and V is TRBV6-5; D might be TRBD1 (6 bases). CDR3 nucleotides: TGTGCCAGCAGTAACAGGGTTGGCGCTTTCTTT. It is translated as CASSNRVGAFF.